The source of this T cell receptor (beta chain) is a study of blood T cell repertoires in COVID-19. Study-wide context: From T cells, B-cell-depleted T cells, or PBMCs came the material, which was cDNA or gDNA.

The CDR3 length is 16 residues. J was trimmed by 2 bases and V by 4 bases; bases with no gene match: 8. Per the germline V gene, CDR1 is SGHNT and CDR2 is YYREEE (reference sequence). Assay used: immunoSEQ multiplex PCR; TCRdb lists only in-frame clones, some missing. The table lists 55,000 to 65,000 clones, roughly 80% of them singletons. This clone was observed a single time. Source material: peripheral blood. The sequence derives from a human donor in a cohort sampled during active COVID-19. V gene TRBV5-4 combines with J gene TRBJ2-4; 8 nucleotides align to TRBD2. CDR3 region: CASSPGGAVSKNIQYF. CDR3 in DNA: TGTGCCAGCAGCCCCGGGGGGGCCGTGTCCAAAAACATTCAGTACTTC.